These 10 T cell receptor beta chains came from one sample sequenced in a study of T cell responses to AZD1222 COVID-19 vaccine. TCRdb's copy holds only in-frame clones and misses some; the assay was immunoSEQ multiplex PCR. The data show approximately 110,000 clones, 70% to 90% seen once. This sample comprised peripheral blood, obtained on day 0 of AZD1222 vaccination. Source of these receptors: an adult in good health.

The V gene is TRBV28, the J gene TRBJ2-1, with D tentatively TRBD2 (5 bases). The CDR3 consists of 17 residues. V gave up 2 bases and J gave up 0 bases, with 14 bases separating them. Germline CDR1 MDHEN, CDR2 SYDVKM. Written as DNA, the CDR3 is TGTGCCAGCAGTTTAAGTCTGAGCGGCGTCTCCTACAATGAGCAGTTCTTC. As protein: CASSLSLSGVSYNEQFF.

This chain connects TRBV10-3 to TRBJ1-6; D not resolved. This CDR3 region has 12 residues. From germline, CDR1 is ENHRY and CDR2 SYGVKD. V was shortened by 0 bases and J by 11 bases, with 5 bases between the two germline ends. CDR3 coding DNA: TGTGCCATCAGTGAGTCTTTGACACCCCTCCACTTT. This gives the protein CAISESLTPLHF.

The chain combines TRBV11-2 with TRBJ1-1; tentatively, D is TRBD1 (6 bases). Germline values: CDR1 SGHAT, CDR2 FQNNGV. The CDR3 sequence is 14 residues long. The V end lost 3 bases, the J end lost 4 bases, and 12 bases lay between the germline ends. The CDR3 loop reads CASSFPGVVTEAFF. CDR3 nucleotide sequence: TGTGCCAGCAGCTTCCCAGGGGTGGTCACTGAAGCTTTCTTT.

The chain carries TRBV18 and TRBJ2-5, with D tentatively TRBD1 or TRBD2 (5 bases each). The V gene's germline CDR1 is KGHSH and CDR2 LQKENI. This CDR3 is built from 13 residues. Trimming pared 5 bases from V and 4 bases from J, leaving 11 bases between. The CDR3 loop reads CASSSGPPETQYF. The CDR3 region has the DNA TGTGCCAGCTCATCGGGGCCCCCAGAGACCCAGTACTTC.

The chain carries TRBV12-3 or TRBV12-4 and TRBJ1-1; D unresolved. V lost 5 bases, J lost 6 bases, and 13 bases lay in between. This CDR3 is 13 amino acids long. For the CDR3, the DNA is TGTGCCAGCAGTGTAAGAGGAGGCTCTGAAGCTTTCTTT. As protein: CASSVRGGSEAFF.

The V call is TRBV30, the J call TRBJ1-5; D uncertain. The CDR3 consists of 12 residues. Per the germline V gene, CDR1 is GTSNPN and CDR2 is SVGIG (reference sequence). Trimming removed 5 bases from V and 1 base from J, with 6 bases in between. Here the CDR3 reads CAWGPSNQPQHF. The CDR3 DNA is TGTGCCTGGGGACCAAGCAATCAGCCCCAGCATTTT.

The genes are TRBV7-8 and TRBJ2-5; D is unresolved. The CDR3 totals 13 residues. Trimming removed 5 bases at V and 5 bases at J, with 12 bases between. CDR1 and CDR2 from the germline V gene are SGHVS and FQNEAQ. CDR3 sequence reads: CASSLGYSETQYF. The CDR3 nucleotides read TGTGCCAGCAGCCTAGGGTACAGCGAGACCCAGTACTTC.

The chain combines TRBV7-2 with TRBJ2-5; TRBD2 matches at 7 bases. From germline, CDR1 is SGHTA and CDR2 FQGNSA. The CDR3 has 16 residues. V was pared by 0 bases and J by 2 bases, with 6 bases of the junction left unmatched. CDR3 sequence reads: CASSLAVASGQETQYF. The DNA of the CDR3 is TGTGCCAGCAGCTTAGCGGTCGCTAGCGGTCAAGAGACCCAGTACTTC.

The chain couples TRBV11-2 to TRBJ1-1; D might be TRBD1 (6 bases). Per the germline V gene, CDR1 is SGHAT and CDR2 is FQNNGV. Between the trimmed V and J ends, which lost 4 bases and 1 base, there was a span of 7 bases. CDR3 size: 13 residues. CDR3 sequence reads: CASSSDRNTEAFF. The CDR3 nucleotides are TGTGCCAGCAGCTCGGACAGGAACACTGAAGCTTTCTTT.

The chain recombines TRBV19 with TRBJ1-5; D is perhaps TRBD1 (6 bases). Trimming took off 1 base at V and 2 bases at J, with 9 bases between the two ends. CDR1 LNHDA and CDR2 SQIVND come from the germline V gene (reference sequence). The length of the CDR3 is 15 residues. In DNA form, the CDR3 reads TGTGCCAGTAGTATAGTGACAGGAGGCAATCAGCCCCAGCATTTT. Residues: CASSIVTGGNQPQHF.